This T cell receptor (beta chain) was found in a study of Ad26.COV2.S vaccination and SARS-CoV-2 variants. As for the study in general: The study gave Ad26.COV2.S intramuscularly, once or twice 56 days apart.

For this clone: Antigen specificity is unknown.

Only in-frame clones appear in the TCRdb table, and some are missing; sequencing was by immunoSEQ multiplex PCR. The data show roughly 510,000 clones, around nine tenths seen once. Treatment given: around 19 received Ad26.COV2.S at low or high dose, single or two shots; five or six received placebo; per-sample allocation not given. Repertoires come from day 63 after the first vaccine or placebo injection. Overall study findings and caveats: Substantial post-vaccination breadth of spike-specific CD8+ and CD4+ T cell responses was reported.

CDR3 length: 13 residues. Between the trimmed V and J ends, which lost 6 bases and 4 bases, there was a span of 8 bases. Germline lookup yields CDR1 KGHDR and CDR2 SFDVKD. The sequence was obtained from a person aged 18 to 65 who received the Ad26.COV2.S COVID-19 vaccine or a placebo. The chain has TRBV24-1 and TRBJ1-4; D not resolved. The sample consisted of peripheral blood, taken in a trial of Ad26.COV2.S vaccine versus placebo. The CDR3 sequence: CATSKGSNEKLFF. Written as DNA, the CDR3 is TGTGCCACCAGTAAAGGCAGTAATGAAAAACTGTTTTTT.